Below, 31 T cell receptor beta chains from the same sample are listed, as sequenced in a study of multiple sclerosis patients with progressive multifocal leukoencephalopathy. The time point is: before natalizumab initiation. TCRdb's copy holds only in-frame clones and misses some; the assay was immunoSEQ multiplex PCR. The table records approximately 27,000 clones, 70% to 90% of them present only once. Sequences were obtained from PBMCs. These receptors all stem from a human donor with multiple sclerosis.

The rearrangement joins TRBV5-8 to TRBJ1-1; D unresolved. Germline V gives CDR1 SGHTS, CDR2 YDEGEE. V lost 2 bases and J 0 bases, leaving 5 bases between the germline ends. The CDR3 runs to 13 residues. The CDR3 DNA is TGTGCCAGCAGCTTCGCGCTGAACACTGAAGCTTTCTTT. Translating gives CASSFALNTEAFF.

The CDR3 is CASSLGGPRETQYF. In nucleotides, the CDR3 is TGTGCCAGCAGTTTAGGAGGCCCTAGAGAGACCCAGTACTTC. The chain employs TRBV28 and TRBJ2-5; TRBD2 is a possible D gene (5 bases). The CDR3 extends over 14 amino acids. The germline V gene has CDR1 MDHEN and CDR2 SYDVKM. Trimming pared 2 bases from V and 4 bases from J, leaving 11 bases between.

The rearrangement joins TRBV25-1 to TRBJ1-1; the D is unclear. Trimming cost V 3 bases and J 1 base, with 9 bases left between them. There are 14 residues in the CDR3. The V gene's germline CDR1 is MGHDK and CDR2 SYGVNS. The CDR3 bases are TGTGCCAGCAGTGACGGACGGTCGAACACTGAAGCTTTCTTT. Protein sequence: CASSDGRSNTEAFF.

The chain links TRBV11-2 to TRBJ2-5; TRBD2 matches 7 bases. This CDR3 is 15 amino acids long. Germline V CDR1 and CDR2: SGHAT, FQNNGV. V trimming: 10 bases; J trimming: 3 bases; junction bases outside the gene matches: 14. CDR3 DNA: TGTGCCACTTCGACCGGGAGGAGATATGAAGAGACCCAGTACTTC. Its translation: CATSTGRRYEETQYF.

A remark on this clone: A read error may account for a junction end that differs from germline. V is TRBV4-3 and J is TRBJ2-3; D uncertain. Germline V gene sequence: CDR1 LGHNA, CDR2 YSLEER. The CDR3 runs 13 residues. CDR3 region: CASSQAKGDAQYF. In DNA form, the CDR3 reads TGCGCCAGCAGCCAAGCCAAAGGAGATGCGCAGTATTTT.

The chain is built from TRBV6-6 and TRBJ2-5; no definite D call. Per germline, CDR1 MNHNY and CDR2 SVGAGI (reference sequence). Trimming cost V 6 bases and J 5 bases, with 16 bases left between them. CDR3 length equals 14 residues. CDR3 nucleotide sequence: TGTGCCAGCAGGTATAGGCAGTCTGGGGAGACCCAGTACTTC. Translated: CASRYRQSGETQYF.

The rearrangement uses TRBV30 and TRBJ1-5, with unresolved D. Trimming removed 7 bases at V and 7 bases at J, with 20 bases between. The CDR3 loop spans 14 amino acids. Germline V CDR1 and CDR2: GTSNPN, SVGIG (reference sequence). The chain's CDR3 is CAFKRAGRGQPQHF. The CDR3 region has the DNA TGTGCCTTCAAGCGCGCGGGGAGAGGGCAGCCCCAGCATTTT.

The J gene is TRBJ2-5, the V gene TRBV4-2, with D possibly being TRBD1 (5 bases). The V end lost 2 bases, the J end lost 5 bases, and 9 bases lay between the germline ends. The germline V gene has CDR1 LGHNA and CDR2 YNFKEQ. The CDR3 has 13 amino acids. CDR3 sequence: CASSQSGIETQYF. In DNA, the CDR3 is TGTGCCAGCAGCCAATCAGGGATCGAGACCCAGTACTTC.

J is TRBJ1-1 and V is TRBV4-3; 7 bases align to TRBD1. This CDR3 region has 15 residues. Germline-derived CDR1 and CDR2 are LGHNA and YSLEER. With 0 bases clipped from V and 3 bases from J, the junction kept 4 bases outside the gene matches. The CDR3 loop reads CASSQDLQGYTEAFF. The CDR3 nucleotides are TGCGCCAGCAGCCAAGACCTACAGGGGTACACTGAAGCTTTCTTT.

The chain links TRBV6-6 to TRBJ2-3; TRBD1 matches at 9 bases. The CDR3 extends over 14 amino acids. The V gene's germline CDR1 is MNHNY and CDR2 SVGAGI (reference sequence). After removal of 5 bases from V and 5 bases from J, the junction contained 5 bases not matched to a gene. Here the CDR3 reads CASSPDRGEDTQYF. CDR3 in DNA: TGTGCCAGCAGTCCCGACAGGGGGGAAGATACGCAGTATTTT.

The chain couples TRBV2 to TRBJ1-1; tentative D call: TRBD1 (5 bases). Germline-derived CDR1 and CDR2 are SNHLY and FYNNEI. Between the trimmed V and J ends, which lost 8 bases and 4 bases, there was a span of 17 bases. This CDR3 has 14 amino acids. The CDR3 DNA reads as TGTGCCAGCTCTCCAGGAGGGGAGGGCACTGAAGCTTTCTTT. Translated, it gives CASSPGGEGTEAFF.

The chain joins TRBV5-4 to TRBJ2-5, with 13 bases lining up with TRBD2. The last part of the DNA fits TRBJ2-7 better; the J call may be wrong. The CDR3 has 17 residues. Germline V lookup: CDR1 SGHNT, CDR2 YYREEE (reference sequence). The CDR3 nucleotides are TGTGCCAGCAGCCCGCAGACTAGCGGGGGGTATCTTTCCGAGCAGTACTTC. Its translation: CASSPQTSGGYLSEQYF.

This chain links TRBV21-1 with TRBJ2-2; TRBD2 is the table's D call, not checked against the DNA. TRBV21-1 is reported as a pseudogene. The CDR3 consists of 15 residues. The CDR3 coding sequence is TGTGCCAGCAGCACCTCGAGCGTAGACACCGGGGAGCTGTTTTTT. It is translated as CASSTSSVDTGELFF.

The V gene is TRBV19, the J gene TRBJ2-1, with TRBD1 as a possible D gene (6 bases). The CDR3 totals 16 residues. Trimming cost V 5 bases and J 6 bases, with 20 bases left between them. Germline V gene data show CDR1 as LNHDA and CDR2 as SQIVND (reference sequence). Here the CDR3 reads CASSPRRPQGFNEQFF. The CDR3, as DNA: TGTGCCAGTAGTCCACGCCGGCCTCAGGGGTTCAATGAGCAGTTCTTC.

The chain carries TRBV5-1 and TRBJ1-2, with D unclear. Germline CDR1 and CDR2: SGHRS and YFSETQ. The germline V and J ends were trimmed by 0 bases and 7 bases, with 4 bases remaining between them. This CDR3 region has 11 residues. For the CDR3, the DNA is TGCGCCAGCAGCTTGGATAGTGGCTACACCTTC. It specifies CASSLDSGYTF.

V and J are TRBV5-1 and TRBJ1-1; D may be TRBD1 (5 bases). The V gene lost 0 bases and the J gene lost 4 bases, with 13 bases spanning the gap. CDR1 is SGHRS and CDR2 is YFSETQ in the germline V gene. The CDR3 extends over 15 amino acids. This chain's CDR3 is CASSLAWGVGTEAFF. The CDR3 coding sequence is TGCGCCAGCAGCTTGGCCTGGGGGGTCGGCACTGAAGCTTTCTTT.

The chain recombines TRBV18 with TRBJ1-2; 8 bases align to TRBD1. Trimming at V came to 0 bases and at J to 7 bases, leaving 7 bases not matched to a gene. Per germline, CDR1 KGHSH and CDR2 LQKENI. The CDR3 is 15 residues long. The CDR3, as DNA: TGTGCCAGCTCACCACCGGACAGGGTAGCGTTTGGCTACACCTTC. Its translation is CASSPPDRVAFGYTF.

This clone was detected a few times. The chain employs TRBV21-1 and TRBJ1-1; the table's D call TRBD1 went unverified against the DNA. TRBV21-1 is a documented pseudogene. CDR3 length: 18 amino acids. The CDR3 loop is CASSFKGDSGGLFAEAFF. The CDR3 bases are TGTGCCAGCAGCTTCAAGGGAGATTCAGGGGGTCTTTTTGCTGAAGCTTTCTTT.

This rearrangement joins TRBV5-6 to TRBJ1-1; D is undetermined. The CDR3 loop spans 18 amino acids. V dropped 3 bases and J dropped 3 bases, with 24 bases sitting between them. CDR1 and CDR2 from the germline V gene are SGHDT and YYEEEE. CDR3 in amino acids: CASSSGGRRTMEDTEAFF. The CDR3 coding sequence is TGTGCCAGCAGCTCCGGAGGGCGGAGGACGATGGAGGACACTGAAGCTTTCTTT.

The chain carries TRBV6-1 and TRBJ1-6; 8 bases are a match to TRBD1. Looked up from germline, CDR1 is MNHNS and CDR2 is SASEGT. V lost 4 bases to trimming and J lost 14 bases; unmatched junction nucleotides: 7. The CDR3 contains 13 residues. CDR3 region: CASSAGQGPTLHF. CDR3 sequence (DNA): TGTGCCAGCAGTGCCGGACAGGGACCCACCCTCCACTTT.

The rearrangement uses TRBV7-2 and TRBJ2-1, with no clear D. CDR1 is SGHTA, CDR2 FQGNSA, per germline. The CDR3 runs to 13 residues. V gave up 2 bases and J gave up 7 bases, with 9 bases separating them. CDR3: CASSLRNGNEQFF. CDR3 sequence (DNA): TGTGCCAGCAGCTTACGTAACGGGAATGAGCAGTTCTTC.

The chain recombines TRBV6-4 with TRBJ2-2; D remains ambiguous. The germline V gene encodes CDR1 MRHNA and CDR2 SNTAGT. The V end was cut by 3 bases, the J end by 3 bases, with 5 bases between. This CDR3 has 13 residues. The CDR3 protein is CASSDKDTGELFF. CDR3 coding DNA: TGTGCCAGCAGTGATAAAGACACCGGGGAGCTGTTTTTT.

The chain has TRBV27 and TRBJ1-2; TRBD1 agrees at 8 bases. The CDR3 runs 14 residues. CDR1 and CDR2 (germline): MNHEY, SMNVEV (reference sequence). After removal of 5 bases from V and 2 bases from J, the junction contained 4 bases not matched to a gene. Here the CDR3 reads CASSAGQVNYGYTF. The CDR3 DNA reads TGTGCCAGCAGTGCGGGACAGGTCAACTATGGCTACACCTTC.

The J gene is TRBJ1-2, the V gene TRBV27; a possible D gene is TRBD1 (5 bases). This CDR3 contains 13 residues. V dropped 2 bases and J dropped 4 bases, with 8 bases sitting between them. Looked up from germline, CDR1 is MNHEY and CDR2 is SMNVEV (reference sequence). Here the CDR3 reads CASSLRGAYGYTF. CDR3 DNA sequence: TGTGCCAGCAGTTTAAGAGGGGCCTATGGCTACACCTTC.

The chain is built from TRBV10-2 and TRBJ2-7; the D gene is possibly TRBD2 (6 bases). Germline V gene lookup returns CDR1 WSHSY and CDR2 SAAADI. There are 12 residues in the CDR3. V lost 7 bases to trimming and J lost 2 bases, with 9 bases between them. As DNA, the CDR3 is TGCGCCAGCACGGGGGACGCCTACGAGCAGTACTTC. Its protein is CASTGDAYEQYF.

This sequence joins TRBV4-2 and TRBJ1-6; the match to TRBD1 covers 8 bases. V was pared by 4 bases and J by 9 bases, with 11 bases of the junction left unmatched. The CDR3 has 16 amino acids. Germline V gives CDR1 LGHNA, CDR2 YNFKEQ. The chain's CDR3 is CASSPHNDRGGSPLHF. The CDR3 DNA reads as TGTGCCAGCAGCCCGCACAATGACAGGGGAGGTTCACCCCTCCACTTT.

The J gene is TRBJ1-1, the V gene TRBV27, with D unclear. Germline V gene lookup returns CDR1 MNHEY and CDR2 SMNVEV (reference sequence). The CDR3 loop spans 15 amino acids. Deletions cut 5 bases from V and 1 base from J, with 14 bases between. CDR3 region: CASSPRAGPNTEAFF. The DNA of the CDR3 is TGTGCCAGCAGTCCCCGAGCAGGCCCGAACACTGAAGCTTTCTTT.

The chain employs TRBV10-3 and TRBJ1-1; D gene uncertain. Trimming left V 4 bases short and J 3 bases short, with 3 bases between. The germline V gene encodes CDR1 ENHRY and CDR2 SYGVKD. There are 11 residues in the CDR3. The CDR3 is CAISVDTEAFF. CDR3 coding DNA: TGTGCCATCAGTGTTGACACTGAAGCTTTCTTT.

The gene calls are TRBV28 and TRBJ2-1, with D maybe TRBD2 (5 bases). CDR3 length equals 13 residues. V lost 9 bases to trimming and J lost 4 bases, with 13 bases between them. In germline, CDR1 is MDHEN, CDR2 SYDVKM. CDR3 nucleotide sequence: TGTGCCAGTTTAGGAGGTGGGTACAATGAGCAGTTCTTC. Amino acids: CASLGGGYNEQFF.

This clone was counted a few times. This chain links TRBV5-1 with TRBJ1-1; 7 bases are shared with TRBD1. With V trimmed by 4 bases and J by 4 bases, 4 bases remained unmatched. The germline CDR1 and CDR2 sequences are SGHRS and YFSETQ. The CDR3 contains 13 residues. The CDR3 protein is CASSLRGGTEAFF. DNA for the CDR3: TGCGCCAGCAGCCTCAGGGGGGGCACTGAAGCTTTCTTT.

The CDR3 loop is CASSIAGEASPLHF. The DNA of the CDR3 is TGTGCCAGTAGTATTGCGGGGGAGGCTTCACCCCTCCACTTT. The chain links TRBV19 to TRBJ1-6; D perhaps matches TRBD1 (5 bases). CDR3 length equals 14 residues. Germline CDR1 reads LNHDA; CDR2 reads SQIVND (reference sequence). V shed 3 bases and J shed 9 bases, with 12 bases lying between them.